This is a list of T cell receptor beta chains from one sample in a study of blood T cell repertoires in COVID-19. Data came from immunoSEQ multiplex PCR; TCRdb stores just in-frame clones and leaves some out. The table lists some 400,000 clones, about four fifths of them singletons. Sequencing used peripheral blood. All receptors come from a human donor with acute or convalescent COVID-19. The donor label of this sample is uncertain. The CDR3 runs from the conserved cysteine through the conserved F or W. D genes are given only for firm matches. Clone size is given for some rows only: seen once, a few or many times, or a class if the clone is expanded.

CDR3 DNA	CDR3 protein	D gene	clone size	V gene	J gene
TGTGCCAGCAGTGTCCACAGGGGGACCTACGAGCAGTACTTC	CASSVHRGTYEQYF	TRBD1	few	TRBV2	TRBJ2-7
TGTGCCAGCAGTGAGCCGGGACAATACACTGAAGCTTTCTTT	CASSEPGQYTEAFF	.	few	TRBV6-1	TRBJ1-1
TGTGCCAGCAGTTACTACACGGGGGGCACTAATGAAAAACTGTTTTTT	CASSYYTGGTNEKLFF	.	.	TRBV6-5	TRBJ1-4
TGTGCCAGCAGCCTTCTACTAGCGGGAGAGTACAATGAGCAGTTCTTC	CASSLLLAGEYNEQFF	TRBD2	.	TRBV9	TRBJ2-1
TGTGCCAGCAGCGCACAGGGGTTTGGCTACACCTTC	CASSAQGFGYTF	TRBD1	few	TRBV9	TRBJ1-2
TGCGCCAGCATGACAGGGGCCGGCACAGATACGCAGTATTTT	CASMTGAGTDTQYF	TRBD1	.	TRBV5-1	TRBJ2-3
TGTGCCAGCAGATTCCTCAACACCATATATTTT	CASRFLNTIYF	.	.	TRBV6-5	TRBJ1-3
TGTGCCAGTAGGGGCGGGACGGTAAGAAATCAGCCCCAGCATTTT	CASRGGTVRNQPQHF	.	.	TRBV19	TRBJ1-5
TGTGCCAGCAGAAGGACAGGAGATGGCTACACCTTC	CASRRTGDGYTF	TRBD1	.	TRBV6-5	TRBJ1-2
TGTGCCAGCAGCATTTACAGCACCCATGTGGCAGAAGCTTTCTTT	CASSIYSTHVAEAFF	.	.	TRBV21-1	TRBJ1-1
TGTGCCAGCAGCTTGGGAGGGCACCGCCCGAATCCGGAGACCCAGTACTTC	CASSLGGHRPNPETQYF	.	.	TRBV5-6	TRBJ2-5
TGTGCCAGCTCACCTCAAGGGACAGGGGCCCCTAATTCACCCCTCCACTTT	CASSPQGTGAPNSPLHF	TRBD1	.	TRBV18	TRBJ1-6
TGTGCCAGCAGCCCTGGAGGGACAGTTGAAGCTTTCTTT	CASSPGGTVEAFF	TRBD1	.	TRBV11-3	TRBJ1-1
TGTGCCAGCATTGGGAGGGATTCACCCCTCCACTTT	CASIGRDSPLHF	.	few	TRBV28	TRBJ1-6
TGTGCCAGCAGTTTCGCGGGTACCAATGAGCAGTTCTTC	CASSFAGTNEQFF	.	.	TRBV28	TRBJ2-1
TGCGCCAGCAGTCCCGGCGGGCCTGGCGAGCAGTACTTC	CASSPGGPGEQYF	.	.	TRBV23-1	TRBJ2-7
TGTGCCAGCTCACCACGGGCGAAGGGGCACCATCCGGCGCATTCACCCCTCCACTTT	CASSPRAKGHHPAHSPLHF	.	.	TRBV18	TRBJ1-6
TGTGCCATCAGGTCGACAGGGCTCACCGGGGAGCTGTTTTTT	CAIRSTGLTGELFF	TRBD1	.	TRBV10-3	TRBJ2-2
TGTGCCAGCAGCTTCCAACCGCGGGACTCCGGGGGGTACGAGCAGTACTTC	CASSFQPRDSGGYEQYF	TRBD2	.	TRBV5-5	TRBJ2-7
TGTGCCAGCAGTTTATGGGCAGGGGCGGGCTACGAGCAGTACTTC	CASSLWAGAGYEQYF	.	.	TRBV27	TRBJ2-7
TGTGCCACCAGTGATTGGGACATTGGCTACACCTTC	CATSDWDIGYTF	.	.	TRBV24-1	TRBJ1-2
TGTGCCAGCAGTCGCCGGGACAGGGATAACAATGAGCAGTTCTTC	CASSRRDRDNNEQFF	TRBD1	.	TRBV6-5	TRBJ2-1
TGTGCCAGTAGTATCAGAGGCCAGGGGGCCGGAGGCTATGGCTACACCTTC	CASSIRGQGAGGYGYTF	TRBD1	.	TRBV19	TRBJ1-2
TGTGCCAGCAGCCCGACAGGGTTTGGTTATGGCTACACCTTC	CASSPTGFGYGYTF	TRBD1	.	TRBV5-4	TRBJ1-2
TGTGCCAGCAGTGACCGAGGGAGGGCTGAAGCTTTCTTT	CASSDRGRAEAFF	.	.	TRBV6-4	TRBJ1-1
TGCAGCGTTGCTAAGGGACAGGGGAACACTGAAGCTTTCTTT	CSVAKGQGNTEAFF	TRBD1	.	TRBV29-1	TRBJ1-1
TGCGCCAGCAGCTTACAGGGTAACTATGGCTACACCTTC	CASSLQGNYGYTF	.	.	TRBV5-1	TRBJ1-2
TGTGCCATCAGTGATGGTGGGACAGGGTCGGGGAATGAGCAGTTCTTC	CAISDGGTGSGNEQFF	TRBD1	.	TRBV10-3	TRBJ2-1
TGTGCCAGCAGCGAATTTCGGGGGGGCCGCAATACGCAGTATTTT	CASSEFRGGRNTQYF	TRBD2	.	TRBV3-1/TRBV3-2	TRBJ2-3
TGTGCCAGCAGCTTAAAAGGGACAGGGAATCAGCCCCAGCATTTT	CASSLKGTGNQPQHF	TRBD1	few	TRBV5-8	TRBJ1-5
TGTGCCAGCAGCAACATCAGGACTAGCGGGGTCCTTAATGAGCAGTTCTTC	CASSNIRTSGVLNEQFF	TRBD2	.	TRBV3-1/TRBV3-2	TRBJ2-1
TGTGCCAGCAGCTTGGCAGATAACTATGGCTACACCTTC	CASSLADNYGYTF	.	.	TRBV5-5	TRBJ1-2
TGTGCCAGCAGCTTCGACAGGGTGGGCGAGCAGTACTTC	CASSFDRVGEQYF	TRBD1	.	TRBV5-5	TRBJ2-7
TGTGCCAGCACACGGGACAGAAATGAAAAACTGTTTTTT	CASTRDRNEKLFF	TRBD1	.	TRBV2	TRBJ1-4